Below are 26 T cell receptor beta chains sequenced from a single sample in a study of cytomegalovirus exposure and HLA in healthy donors (dated by TCRdb to 2017 to 2019). Libraries were built with the immunoSEQ multiplex PCR assay. A mixture of 60 forward primers for TCR Vbeta segments and 13 reverse primers for TCR Jbeta segments was used in the multiplex PCR. In its TCRdb copy, this immuneACCESS table keeps in-frame sequences only and misses some clones. Where compared with another copy, unresolved V genes explain less than half of these, and the others have no known cause. This sample lists 190,000 or so clones; around 79% were detected once. Together, the top ten hold around 0.4% of the sample. Sequencing input: PBMCs. These receptors originate from a male donor in good health and CMV-seropositive.

This chain uses TRBV7-3 with TRBJ2-7; no definite D call. With 11 bases removed from V and 2 bases from J, the gap between germline ends came to 16 bases. Germline-derived CDR1 and CDR2 are SGHTA and FQGTGA. The CDR3 spans 13 residues. CDR3 in DNA: TGTGCCGCCCCGCGAGGTCTTGCCTACGAGCAGTACTTC. It specifies CAAPRGLAYEQYF.

The rearrangement uses TRBV15 and TRBJ1-2; D might be TRBD1 (6 bases). The CDR3 has 12 amino acids. V lost 5 bases to trimming and J lost 6 bases, with 10 bases between them. CDR1 is LNHNV and CDR2 is YYDKDF in the germline V gene (reference sequence). The CDR3 bases are TGTGCCACCAGCGGACAGTTCGATGGCTACACCTTC. Amino acid sequence: CATSGQFDGYTF.

V is TRBV6-6 and J is TRBJ1-1; D is possibly TRBD1 (6 bases). The germline gives CDR1 MNHNY, CDR2 SVGAGI (reference sequence). CDR3 size: 15 residues. Trimming removed 2 bases at V and 1 base at J, with 11 bases between. The CDR3 reads CASSYPEGGNTEAFF. CDR3 nucleotide sequence: TGTGCCAGCAGTTACCCCGAAGGGGGGAACACTGAAGCTTTCTTT.

The rearrangement links TRBV30 to TRBJ2-3; 8 positions agree with TRBD2. CDR1 is GTSNPN, CDR2 SVGIG, per germline (reference sequence). CDR3 size: 12 residues. Trimming at V came to 5 bases and at J to 14 bases, leaving 12 bases not matched to a gene. CDR3 bases: TGTGCCTGGGGCGTAGGCGGGAGGAATGGGTATTTT. This translates into CAWGVGGRNGYF.

A remark on this clone: This sample includes further DNA sequences coding for the same CDR3. The chain is built from TRBV27 and TRBJ1-2; D possibly corresponds to TRBD1 (6 bases). This CDR3 has 14 amino acids. Germline loops: CDR1 MNHEY, CDR2 SMNVEV (reference sequence). V lost 5 bases to trimming and J lost 5 bases, with 15 bases between them. This chain's CDR3 is CASSPSTGRYGYTF. CDR3 in DNA: TGTGCCAGCAGTCCCTCGACAGGCCGGTATGGCTACACCTTC.

Concerning this clone: At the DNA level, this CDR3 is encoded by other sequences in the same sample as well. The chain recombines TRBV19 with TRBJ2-7; 10 nucleotides line up with TRBD2. Germline CDR1 LNHDA, CDR2 SQIVND (reference sequence). V lost 4 bases to trimming and J lost 4 bases; unmatched junction nucleotides: 4. The CDR3 covers 14 residues. The CDR3 coding sequence is TGTGCCAGTAGTACTAGCGGGAGTTCTTACGAGCAGTACTTC. Its protein product is CASSTSGSSYEQYF.

The chain joins TRBV5-4 to TRBJ2-7; D may be TRBD2 (6 bases). The V end lost 4 bases, the J end lost 7 bases, and 12 bases lay between the germline ends. Germline CDR1 is SGHNT and CDR2 is YYREEE (reference sequence). This CDR3 is built from 12 residues. CDR3 sequence: CASSPGVGEQYF. The CDR3 DNA follows: TGTGCCAGCAGCCCGGGGGTGGGTGAGCAGTACTTC.

The V gene is TRBV7-6, the J gene TRBJ2-3; TRBD1 matches at 11 bases. This CDR3 spans 16 amino acids. After removal of 2 bases from V and 12 bases from J, the junction contained 13 bases not matched to a gene. Germline values: CDR1 SGHVS, CDR2 FNYEAQ. The CDR3 region is CASSLFPMGGQGVQYF. CDR3 coding DNA: TGTGCCAGCAGCTTATTCCCTATGGGGGGACAGGGGGTTCAGTATTTT.

The chain links TRBV19 to TRBJ2-2; TRBD2 is a possible D gene (6 bases). The CDR3 is 14 amino acids. Trimming took 6 bases from V and 4 from J, leaving 12 bases between them. CDR1 LNHDA and CDR2 SQIVND come from the germline V gene (reference sequence). CDR3 region: CASRMVGGTGELFF. In DNA form, the CDR3 reads TGTGCCAGTAGAATGGTGGGAGGCACCGGGGAGCTGTTTTTT.

This clone appeared a few times. The chain combines TRBV4-1 with TRBJ1-4; D is undetermined. V was shortened by 0 bases and J by 8 bases, with 16 bases between the two germline ends. Germline assignment: CDR1 MGHRA and CDR2 YSYEKL. CDR3 size: 16 residues. The CDR3 sequence is CASSQEDTTTGEKLFF. The CDR3, as DNA: TGCGCCAGCAGCCAAGAAGACACCACCACGGGGGAAAAACTGTTTTTT.

In the case of this clone: The junction departs from germline at one end; a sequencing error may be responsible. The J gene is TRBJ1-3, the V gene TRBV7-9; possibly TRBD1 for D (5 bases). CDR3 length: 16 amino acids. Per germline, CDR1 SEHNR and CDR2 FQNEAQ (reference sequence). CDR3 sequence: CSSSLDTSNSGNTIYF. CDR3 coding DNA: TGTTCCAGCAGCTTGGACACCTCAAACTCTGGAAACACCATATATTTT.

This clone has a handful of counts. The rearrangement uses TRBV6-5 and TRBJ2-3, with D tentatively TRBD2 (6 bases). The V gene's germline CDR1 is MNHEY and CDR2 SVGAGI. V was shortened by 2 bases and J by 5 bases, with 17 bases between the two germline ends. The CDR3 covers 16 residues. As DNA, the CDR3 is TGTGCCAGCAGTTACGCGGGACCGCGGGTTGGAGATACGCAGTATTTT. As protein: CASSYAGPRVGDTQYF.

The chain links TRBV6-1 to TRBJ1-1; no clear D gene. The CDR3 sequence is 14 residues long. The V gene lost 7 bases and the J gene lost 0 bases, with 12 bases spanning the gap. Germline CDR1 is MNHNS and CDR2 is SASEGT. The CDR3 sequence is CASIWEQLNTEAFF. In DNA, the CDR3 is TGTGCCAGCATCTGGGAGCAGTTGAACACTGAAGCTTTCTTT.

The CDR3 bases are TGCGCCAGCAGCCACCTACAGGGGGCGGATCAGCCCCAGCATTTT. Amino acids: CASSHLQGADQPQHF. This chain uses TRBV4-1 with TRBJ1-5; TRBD1 aligns across 9 bases. Per germline, CDR1 MGHRA and CDR2 YSYEKL. The ends lost 3 bases at V and 5 bases at J; junction bases unmatched: 5. The CDR3 is 15 residues long.

The chain links TRBV7-2 to TRBJ2-1; D unclear. This CDR3 has 14 residues. V was pared by 5 bases and J by 9 bases, with 17 bases between. From germline, CDR1 is SGHTA and CDR2 FQGNSA. The CDR3 DNA follows: TGTGCCAGCAGCCCCGTCACAGCTTTAGGTGAGCAGTTCTTC. Translated, it gives CASSPVTALGEQFF.

The rearrangement uses TRBV7-9 and TRBJ2-2; D may be TRBD1 (5 bases). Trimming pared 3 bases from V and 0 bases from J, leaving 11 bases between. The CDR3 spans 16 residues. The germline gives CDR1 SEHNR, CDR2 FQNEAQ (reference sequence). DNA of the CDR3: TGTGCCAGCAGCTTTCCAGGGAATTCGAACACCGGGGAGCTGTTTTTT. It yields the protein CASSFPGNSNTGELFF. Full variable domain (outside the CDR3, taken from reference TRBV7-9 and TRBJ2-2): DTGVSQNPRHKITKRGQNVTFRCDPISEHNRLYWYRQTLGQGPEFLTYFQNEAQLEKSRLLSDRFSAERPKGSFSTLEIQRTEQGDSAMYLCASSFPGNSNTGELFFGEGSRLTVL.

This chain's CDR3 is CASSEDRTTGTQYF. The CDR3 nucleotides read TGCGCCAGCAGTGAGGACAGGACAACCGGGACGCAGTATTTT. The gene calls are TRBV10-1 and TRBJ2-3, with D possibly TRBD1 on 6 matching bases. Germline V gives CDR1 WNHNN, CDR2 SYGVQD (reference sequence). The CDR3 has 14 amino acids. The ends were cut back, 2 bases at V and 9 bases at J, with 15 bases in the middle.

CDR3 sequence: CASSPGTGGDEQYF. The CDR3 nucleotides are TGTGCCAGCAGCCCCGGGACAGGGGGCGACGAGCAGTACTTC. This chain joins TRBV7-3 and TRBJ2-7, with 12 bases that match TRBD1. The J segment lost 5 bases and the V segment lost 5 bases, leaving 4 bases of the junction unmatched. This CDR3 contains 14 residues. CDR1 SGHTA and CDR2 FQGTGA come from the germline V gene.

This clone was counted a few times. V usage is TRBV21-1 and J usage is TRBJ2-7; TRBD1 was called by the table and not checked on the DNA. TRBV21-1 is shown as a pseudogene. The CDR3 runs 18 residues. Here the CDR3 DNA reads TGTGCCAGCACCCTCACGACAGGGGACACCGGATACTCCTACGAGCAGTACTTC. Amino acids: CASTLTTGDTGYSYEQYF.

V gene TRBV13 combines with J gene TRBJ2-7; 12 bases are a match to TRBD2. V dropped 5 bases and J dropped 1; count of bases not matched to a gene: 12. This CDR3 region has 18 residues. The germline CDR1 and CDR2 sequences are PRHDT and FYEKMQ (reference sequence). CDR3 residues: CASSPGLAGGLGSYEQYF. In DNA form, the CDR3 reads TGTGCCAGCAGCCCGGGGCTAGCGGGGGGGCTCGGGTCCTACGAGCAGTACTTC.

This clone has only one observation. The CDR3 loop is CASSQSLAGQETQYF. CDR3 in DNA: TGTGCCAGCTCACAATCTTTAGCGGGGCAAGAGACCCAGTACTTC. The chain has TRBV18 and TRBJ2-5; TRBD2 matches at 8 bases. The CDR3 has 15 residues. Unmatched junction bases numbered 6, after V lost 4 bases and J lost 2 bases. Germline V gene lookup returns CDR1 KGHSH and CDR2 LQKENI.

The rearrangement uses TRBV4-3 and TRBJ2-5, with 12 bases lining up with TRBD2. The J call may be in error: the DNA end matches TRBJ2-7 better. The CDR3 is 15 amino acids. Germline CDR1 LGHNA, CDR2 YSLEER. The CDR3 bases are TGCGCCAGCAGCCAAAGCGGACTAGCGGGGCACGAGCAGTACTTC. Translated: CASSQSGLAGHEQYF.

The gene calls are TRBV6-5 and TRBJ1-1; the match to TRBD1 covers 7 bases. The CDR3 spans 16 residues. The germline gives CDR1 MNHEY, CDR2 SVGAGI. V was clipped by 0 bases and J by 0 bases; unmatched bases: 4. The CDR3 reads CASSYSTGRLNTEAFF. CDR3 nucleotides: TGTGCCAGCAGTTACTCGACAGGGCGGTTGAACACTGAAGCTTTCTTT.

The chain employs TRBV10-3 and TRBJ1-6; tentative D call: TRBD1 (5 bases). Germline CDR1 reads ENHRY; CDR2 reads SYGVKD. The CDR3 sequence is 12 residues long. Trimming shortened V by 7 bases and J by 7 bases, and 8 bases separated the two germline ends. DNA of the CDR3: TGTGCCATCACCCAGGGCAATTCACCCCTCCACTTT. The encoded protein is CAITQGNSPLHF.

Here the CDR3 reads CASSLGDRTHNEQFF. CDR3 bases: TGTGCCAGCAGCCTAGGGGACAGAACCCACAATGAGCAGTTCTTC. This chain links TRBV7-2 with TRBJ2-1; 7 bases fit TRBD1. The CDR3 has 15 amino acids. Germline CDR1 reads SGHTA; CDR2 reads FQGNSA. Germline trimming cut 5 bases from V and 5 bases from J; bases unmatched to any gene: 9.

The V gene is TRBV6-5, the J gene TRBJ2-2; D gene unclear. Germline V CDR1 and CDR2: MNHEY, SVGAGI. Deletions cut 0 bases from V and 0 bases from J, with 8 bases between. The CDR3 spans 16 residues. The CDR3 sequence is CASSYSSTPNTGELFF. The CDR3 DNA reads as TGTGCCAGCAGTTACTCGAGTACTCCGAACACCGGGGAGCTGTTTTTT.